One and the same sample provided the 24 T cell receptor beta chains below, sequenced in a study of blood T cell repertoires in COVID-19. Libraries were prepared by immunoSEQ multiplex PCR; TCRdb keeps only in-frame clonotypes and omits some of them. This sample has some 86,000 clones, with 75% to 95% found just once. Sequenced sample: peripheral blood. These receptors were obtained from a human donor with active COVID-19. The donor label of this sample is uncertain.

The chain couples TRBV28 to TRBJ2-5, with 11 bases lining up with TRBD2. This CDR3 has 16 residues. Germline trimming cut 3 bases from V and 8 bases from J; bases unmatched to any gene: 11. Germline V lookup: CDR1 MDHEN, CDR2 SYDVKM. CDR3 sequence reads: CASSFRGTSGPQTQYF. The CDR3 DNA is TGTGCCAGCAGTTTTAGGGGGACTAGCGGACCCCAAACCCAGTACTTC.

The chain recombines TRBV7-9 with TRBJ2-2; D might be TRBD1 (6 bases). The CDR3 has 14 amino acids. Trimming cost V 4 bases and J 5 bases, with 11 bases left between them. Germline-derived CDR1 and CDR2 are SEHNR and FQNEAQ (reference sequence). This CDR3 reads CASSSTQGTGELFF. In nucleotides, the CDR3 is TGTGCCAGCAGCTCAACCCAGGGGACCGGGGAGCTGTTTTTT.

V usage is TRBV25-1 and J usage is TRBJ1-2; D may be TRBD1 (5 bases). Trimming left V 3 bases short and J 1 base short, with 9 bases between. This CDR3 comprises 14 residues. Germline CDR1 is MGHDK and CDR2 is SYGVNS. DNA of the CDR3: TGTGCCAGCAGTGACCAAAGGGGTAACTATGGCTACACCTTC. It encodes CASSDQRGNYGYTF.

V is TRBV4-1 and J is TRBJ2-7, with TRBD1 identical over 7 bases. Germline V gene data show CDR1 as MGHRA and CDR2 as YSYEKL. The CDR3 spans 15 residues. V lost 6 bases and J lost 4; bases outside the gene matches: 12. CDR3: CASSATDRVIYEQYF. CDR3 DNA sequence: TGCGCCAGCAGTGCCACAGACAGGGTTATTTACGAGCAGTACTTC.

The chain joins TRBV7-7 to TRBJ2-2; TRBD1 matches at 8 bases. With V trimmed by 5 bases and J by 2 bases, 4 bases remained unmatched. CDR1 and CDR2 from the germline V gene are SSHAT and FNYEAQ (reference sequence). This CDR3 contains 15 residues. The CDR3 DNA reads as TGTGCCAGCAGCCGAGGACAGGGAAACACCGGGGAGCTGTTTTTT. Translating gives CASSRGQGNTGELFF.

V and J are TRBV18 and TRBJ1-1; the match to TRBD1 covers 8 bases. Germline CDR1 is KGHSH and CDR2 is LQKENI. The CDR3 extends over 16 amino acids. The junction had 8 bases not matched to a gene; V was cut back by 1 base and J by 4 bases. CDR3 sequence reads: CASSPLPSGTGTEAFF. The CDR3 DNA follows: TGTGCCAGCTCACCACTCCCCTCCGGGACAGGCACTGAAGCTTTCTTT.

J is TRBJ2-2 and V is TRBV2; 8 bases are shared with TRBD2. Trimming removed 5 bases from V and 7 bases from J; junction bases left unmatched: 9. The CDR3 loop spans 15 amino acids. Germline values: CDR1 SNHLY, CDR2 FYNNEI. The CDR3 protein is CASSRTSSDGGELFF. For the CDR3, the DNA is TGTGCCAGCAGTCGGACTAGCTCAGACGGCGGGGAGCTGTTTTTT.

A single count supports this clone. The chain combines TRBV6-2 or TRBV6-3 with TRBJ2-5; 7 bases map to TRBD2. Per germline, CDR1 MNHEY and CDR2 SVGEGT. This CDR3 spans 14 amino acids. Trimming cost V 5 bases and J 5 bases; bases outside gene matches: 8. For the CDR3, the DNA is TGTGCCAGCAGTGCCACTAGCGTGGTGGAGACCCAGTACTTC. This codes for CASSATSVVETQYF.

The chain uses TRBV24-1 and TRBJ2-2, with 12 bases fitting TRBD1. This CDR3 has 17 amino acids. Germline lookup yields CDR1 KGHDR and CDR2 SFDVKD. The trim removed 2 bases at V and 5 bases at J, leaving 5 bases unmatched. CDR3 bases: TGTGCCACCAGTGATTGGGGACAGGGGGCAGGAACCGGGGAGCTGTTTTTT. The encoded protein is CATSDWGQGAGTGELFF.

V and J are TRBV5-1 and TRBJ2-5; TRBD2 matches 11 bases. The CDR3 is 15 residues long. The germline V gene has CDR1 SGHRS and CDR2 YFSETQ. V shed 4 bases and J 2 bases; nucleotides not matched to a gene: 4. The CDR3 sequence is CASSRGTSGQETQYF. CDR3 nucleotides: TGCGCCAGCAGCCGAGGGACTAGCGGACAAGAGACCCAGTACTTC.

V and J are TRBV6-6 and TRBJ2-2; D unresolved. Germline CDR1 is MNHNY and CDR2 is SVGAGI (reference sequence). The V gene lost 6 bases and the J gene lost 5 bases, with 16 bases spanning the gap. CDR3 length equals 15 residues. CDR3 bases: TGTGCCAGCAGACCCGGTGGAGATTCTACCGGGGAGCTGTTTTTT. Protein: CASRPGGDSTGELFF.

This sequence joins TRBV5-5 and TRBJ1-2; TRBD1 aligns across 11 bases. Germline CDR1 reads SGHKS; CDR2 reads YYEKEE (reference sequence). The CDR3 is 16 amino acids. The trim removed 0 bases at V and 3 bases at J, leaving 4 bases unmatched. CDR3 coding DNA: TGTGCCAGCAGCTTGGGGACAGGGGGCGCTCACTATGGCTACACCTTC. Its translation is CASSLGTGGAHYGYTF.

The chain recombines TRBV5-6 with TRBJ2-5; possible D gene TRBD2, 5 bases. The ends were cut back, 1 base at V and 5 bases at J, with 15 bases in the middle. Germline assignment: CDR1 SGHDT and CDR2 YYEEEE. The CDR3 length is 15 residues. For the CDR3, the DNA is TGTGCCAGCAGCTTGTTCGGACGGGGATCGGAGACCCAGTACTTC. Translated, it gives CASSLFGRGSETQYF.

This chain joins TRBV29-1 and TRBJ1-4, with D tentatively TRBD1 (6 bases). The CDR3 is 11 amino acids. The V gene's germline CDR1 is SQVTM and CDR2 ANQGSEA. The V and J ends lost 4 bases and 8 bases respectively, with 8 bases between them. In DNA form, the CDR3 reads TGCAGCGTTGGGACAGAAGAAAAACTGTTTTTT. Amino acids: CSVGTEEKLFF.

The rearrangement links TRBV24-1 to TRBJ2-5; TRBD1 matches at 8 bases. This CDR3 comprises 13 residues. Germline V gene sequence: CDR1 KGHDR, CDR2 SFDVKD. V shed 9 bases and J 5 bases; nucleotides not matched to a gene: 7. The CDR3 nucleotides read TGTGCCACCGGACAGGGAAGCGAGGAGACCCAGTACTTC. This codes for CATGQGSEETQYF.

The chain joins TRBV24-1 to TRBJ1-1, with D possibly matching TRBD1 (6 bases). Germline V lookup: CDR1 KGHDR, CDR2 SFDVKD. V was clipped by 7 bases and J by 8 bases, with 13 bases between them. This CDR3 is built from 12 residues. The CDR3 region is CATRSQRGEAFF. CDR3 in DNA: TGTGCCACCAGGTCACAAAGGGGGGAAGCTTTCTTT.

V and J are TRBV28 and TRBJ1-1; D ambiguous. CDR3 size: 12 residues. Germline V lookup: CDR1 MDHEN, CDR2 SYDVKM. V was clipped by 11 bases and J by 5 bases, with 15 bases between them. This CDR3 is CAVEGPGTEAFF. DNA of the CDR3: TGTGCCGTGGAAGGGCCGGGGACTGAAGCTTTCTTT.

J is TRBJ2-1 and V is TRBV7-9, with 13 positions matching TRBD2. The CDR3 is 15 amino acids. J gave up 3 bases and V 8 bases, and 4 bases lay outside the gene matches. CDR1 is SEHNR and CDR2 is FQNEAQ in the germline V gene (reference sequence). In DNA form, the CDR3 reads TGTGCCAGCGGGACTAGCGGGGCGATCTACAATGAGCAGTTCTTC. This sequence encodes CASGTSGAIYNEQFF.

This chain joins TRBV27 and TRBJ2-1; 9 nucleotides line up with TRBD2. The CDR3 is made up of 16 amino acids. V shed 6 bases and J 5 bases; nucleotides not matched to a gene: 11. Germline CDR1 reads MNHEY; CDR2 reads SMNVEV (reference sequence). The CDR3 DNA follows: TGTGCCAGCAGACCTTGGGGCGGGGGGGGACACAATGAGCAGTTCTTC. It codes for CASRPWGGGGHNEQFF.

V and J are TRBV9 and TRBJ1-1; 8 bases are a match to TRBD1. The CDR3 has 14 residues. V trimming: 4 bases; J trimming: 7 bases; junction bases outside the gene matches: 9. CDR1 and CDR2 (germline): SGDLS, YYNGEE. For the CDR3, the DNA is TGTGCCAGCAGCCCCCCGGCAGGGGGCTTTGAAGCTTTCTTT. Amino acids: CASSPPAGGFEAFF.

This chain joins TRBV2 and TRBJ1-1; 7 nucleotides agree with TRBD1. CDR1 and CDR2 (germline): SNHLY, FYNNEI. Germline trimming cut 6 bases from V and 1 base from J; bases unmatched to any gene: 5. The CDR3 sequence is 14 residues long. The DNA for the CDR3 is TGTGCCAGCAGCCAGACAGGGACGAACACTGAAGCTTTCTTT. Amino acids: CASSQTGTNTEAFF.

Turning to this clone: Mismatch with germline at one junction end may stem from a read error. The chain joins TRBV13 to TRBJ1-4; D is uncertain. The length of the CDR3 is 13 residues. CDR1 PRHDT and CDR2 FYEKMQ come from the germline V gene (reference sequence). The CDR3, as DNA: TGTGCCAGCAGTTCCGACCCGAGGGCCCCGCAGGTTTTT. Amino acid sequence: CASSSDPRAPQVF. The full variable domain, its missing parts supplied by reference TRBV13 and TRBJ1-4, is AAGVIQSPRHLIKEKRETATLKCYPIPRHDTVYWYQQGPGQDPQFLISFYEKMQSDKGSIPDRFSAQQFSDYHSELNMSSLELGDSALYFCASSSDPRAPQVFGSGTQLSVL.

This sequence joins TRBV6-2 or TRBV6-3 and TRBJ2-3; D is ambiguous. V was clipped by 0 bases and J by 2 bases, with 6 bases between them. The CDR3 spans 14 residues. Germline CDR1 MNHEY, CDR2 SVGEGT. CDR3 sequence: CASSYSWPTDTQYF. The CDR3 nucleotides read TGTGCCAGCAGTTACTCTTGGCCCACAGATACGCAGTATTTT.

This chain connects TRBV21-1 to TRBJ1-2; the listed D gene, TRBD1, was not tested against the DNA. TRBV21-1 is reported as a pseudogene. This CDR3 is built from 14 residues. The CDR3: CASSKGPGPYGYTF. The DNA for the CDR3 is TGTGCCAGCAGCAAAGGTCCAGGGCCCTATGGCTACACCTTC.